This T cell receptor beta chain came from a study of response to subunit inactivated influenza vaccine. The length of the CDR3 is 10 residues. Per the germline V gene, CDR1 is DFQATT and CDR2 is SNEGSKA (reference sequence). V was shortened by 4 bases and J by 6 bases, with 4 bases between the two germline ends. In the case of this clonotype: No antigen is known for it.

TCRdb re-called the RT-PCR reads through MiXCR, storing one row per CDR3 protein. The sample yields about 530,000 distinct CDR3 sequences, 12% seen once. Overall study results and limits: Few new T cells, the authors suggested, are recruited by each seasonal influenza vaccination.

The receptor comes from a man between 50 and 59 years old who received an inactivated influenza vaccine. The input for sequencing was PBMCs from blood, taken on the day of vaccination. The chain employs TRBV20-1 and TRBJ2-1; no firm D call. CDR3 bases: TGCAGTGCTACGGCCAATGAGCAGTTCTTC. Translated, it gives CSATANEQFF.